These T cell receptor beta chains were read from a single sample in a study of neurological immune-mediated disorders. Using its own MiXCR run on the 5' RACE reads, TCRdb lists one record per CDR3 protein. The sample yields roughly 50,000 distinct CDR3 sequences, roughly 17% seen once. The sequencing sample was made of PBMCs. The receptors derive from a man in his 60s in good health. Each CDR3 is given with its conserved first and last residue. The D gene is left open where the match is weak. Expanded clones get a size class; other rows say once, few or many, or leave the size out.

V,J,size,D,DNA,CDR3
TRBV15,TRBJ2-1,many,TRBD2,TGTGCCACCAGCAGAGAGGTGGCCGGGAGGACATACAATGAGCAGTTCTTC,CATSREVAGRTYNEQFF
TRBV3-1,TRBJ2-2,-,-,TGTGCCAGCAGCCAGCTCCGGGACATACACACCGGGGAGCTGTTTTTT,CASSQLRDIHTGELFF
TRBV19,TRBJ2-1,many,-,TGTGCCAGTAGTATCAGGGACGAGCAGTTCTTC,CASSIRDEQFF
TRBV18,TRBJ1-4,-,-,TGTTCCAGCTCACCAGGTCGAAATGAAAAACTGTTTTTT,CSSSPGRNEKLFF
TRBV12-3/TRBV12-4,TRBJ1-1,medium-sized,-,TGTGCCAGCATTCCAGAGATTGCGGGACGGGGAAAAGCTTTCTTT,CASIPEIAGRGKAFF
TRBV7-2,TRBJ1-6,many,-,TGTGCCAGCAGCGCCCAACAGGGAGGCGGTTCACCCCTCCACTTT,CASSAQQGGGSPLHF
TRBV20-1,TRBJ2-5,many,-,TGCAGTGCTAGCAACCAAGAGACCCAGTACTTC,CSASNQETQYF
TRBV29-1,TRBJ2-2,many,-,TGCAGCGCATCCGGGACACTGAATCAGAACACCGGGGAGCTGTTTTTT,CSASGTLNQNTGELFF
TRBV5-1,TRBJ2-5,-,-,TGCGCCAGCAGCTTGGCCGACAAGCCAGAGGGGGAGACCCAGTACTTC,CASSLADKPEGETQYF
TRBV28,TRBJ1-1,many,-,TGTGCCAGCAGTTTTTTGACGGGGGACACTGAAGCTTTCTTT,CASSFLTGDTEAFF
TRBV7-2,TRBJ2-3,many,-,TGTGCCAGCAGCTTAACCCCGGGAGATACGCAGTATTTT,CASSLTPGDTQYF
TRBV20-1,TRBJ2-3,many,TRBD2,TGCAGTGCTAGACTAGCGGGGTTGGATACGCAGTATTTT,CSARLAGLDTQYF
TRBV12-3/TRBV12-4,TRBJ1-1,-,-,TGTGCCAGCAGGCCCCTCGTAACGAACACTGAAGCTTTCTTT,CASRPLVTNTEAFF
TRBV10-3,TRBJ2-3,many,-,TGTGCCATCAGTGGGGACCCTGGCACAGATACGCAGTATTTT,CAISGDPGTDTQYF
TRBV25-1,TRBJ2-7,-,TRBD1,TGTGCCAGCGGCAGGGGGAGCTCCTACGAGCAGTACTTC,CASGRGSSYEQYF
TRBV7-2,TRBJ2-1,many,-,TGTGCCAGCAGCTTAGAGCTAGCCACCAATGAGCAGTTCTTC,CASSLELATNEQFF
TRBV20-1,TRBJ1-5,many,-,TGCAGTGCTAGAGAAATGCCGGGAAATAGCAATCAGCCCCAGCATTTT,CSAREMPGNSNQPQHF
TRBV10-3,TRBJ1-1,-,TRBD1,TGTGCCATCAGTGACTCTACAGGGGTAACTGAAGCTTTCTTT,CAISDSTGVTEAFF
TRBV4-2,TRBJ2-3,many,-,TGTGCCAGCAGCCAAGATCGTACCGCAAATACGCAGTATTTT,CASSQDRTANTQYF
TRBV3-1,TRBJ1-4,many,-,TGTGCCAGCAGCCACCGGGACGGCAATGAAAAACTGTTTTTT,CASSHRDGNEKLFF
TRBV28,TRBJ2-3,many,-,TGTGCCAGCAGTTTACCTCGCGGGGGCACAGATACGCAGTATTTT,CASSLPRGGTDTQYF
TRBV5-1,TRBJ1-1,many,-,TGCGCCAGCAGCTTGGCCGGACTGTCGGGCACTGAAGCTTTCTTT,CASSLAGLSGTEAFF
TRBV20-1,TRBJ1-1,many,-,TGCAGTGCTAGAGAATCAGGACGTCTGAGCACTGAAGCTTTCTTT,CSARESGRLSTEAFF
TRBV18,TRBJ2-2,many,-,TGTGCCAGCTCACCTCCCCCGGGGAACAGGGAGCTGTTTTTT,CASSPPPGNRELFF
TRBV18,TRBJ2-5,many,-,TGTGCCAGCTCACCGACCCTCGGGGAGACCCAGTACTTC,CASSPTLGETQYF
TRBV7-3,TRBJ1-6,many,-,TGTGCCAGCAGCACGGACAGTCAGAATTCACCCCTCCACTTT,CASSTDSQNSPLHF
TRBV7-2,TRBJ2-2,many,TRBD1,TGTGCCAGCAGCCCCTGGACAGGACGAACCGGGGAGCTGTTTTTT,CASSPWTGRTGELFF
TRBV29-1,TRBJ2-1,many,TRBD2,TGCAGCGTTCTCTCCGGGGGACTAGCGACCAATGAGCAGTTCTTC,CSVLSGGLATNEQFF
TRBV10-3,TRBJ2-1,-,-,TGTGCCATCAGTGGGGGCAACAATGAGCAGTTCTTC,CAISGGNNEQFF
TRBV2,TRBJ2-2,many,-,TGTGCCAGCAAAAGGGATCGAAACACCGGGGAGCTGTTTTTT,CASKRDRNTGELFF
TRBV11-2,TRBJ2-3,many,-,TGTGCCAGCAGCCTCCGGGGGAGCGTTAACCCGCCAGATACGCAGTATTTT,CASSLRGSVNPPDTQYF
TRBV27,TRBJ2-1,-,-,TGTGCCAGCAGTTTCGAAAGCGATATGTCCCGGGACCGATACAATGAGCAGTTCTTC,CASSFESDMSRDRYNEQFF
TRBV6-5,TRBJ1-5,many,-,TGTGCCAGCAAGAAAAATGCAGATCAGCCCCAGCATTTT,CASKKNADQPQHF
TRBV20-1,TRBJ1-1,many,-,TGCAGTGCTAAGGCTTCCATTATTGAAGCTTTCTTT,CSAKASIIEAFF
TRBV6-5,TRBJ1-1,many,-,TGTGCCAGCAGAAAACAGGGTCGCACTGAAGCTTTCTTT,CASRKQGRTEAFF
TRBV12-3/TRBV12-4,TRBJ2-1,many,-,TGTGCCAGCAGTCCCCGGTCCTCCTACAATGAGCAGTTCTTC,CASSPRSSYNEQFF
TRBV28,TRBJ1-2,many,-,TGTGCCAGCAGTTCTCTCGGAGGAGGGGGCTATGGCTACACCTTC,CASSSLGGGGYGYTF
TRBV5-1,TRBJ2-7,many,TRBD2,TGCGCCAGCAGCCGGGGCGGGGGAGGCCCTGAAGAGCAGTACTTC,CASSRGGGGPEEQYF
TRBV29-1,TRBJ1-1,many,-,TGCAGCGCAGAAAGGGGGGGCACTGAAGCTTTCTTT,CSAERGGTEAFF
TRBV7-9,TRBJ2-2,-,TRBD2,TGTGCCAGCAGCTCCCGGACTAGCGGGGGTCCGAACACCGGGGAGCTGTTTTTT,CASSSRTSGGPNTGELFF
TRBV29-1,TRBJ2-7,many,TRBD1,TGCAGCGCCGGGACAGGGGACTACGAGCAGTACTTC,CSAGTGDYEQYF
TRBV18,TRBJ2-3,many,TRBD2,TGTGCCAGCTCAACCGGACTAGCGGGAGTGACCCCAGATACGCAGTATTTT,CASSTGLAGVTPDTQYF
TRBV5-1,TRBJ2-1,-,-,TGCGCCAGCAGCCAAGGAGTATCTGCGGGACAAAATGAGCAGTTCTTC,CASSQGVSAGQNEQFF
TRBV7-9,TRBJ2-3,many,TRBD2,TGTGCCAGCAGCTTAGGGACTAGCGGGAGATTACCTACGCAGTATTTT,CASSLGTSGRLPTQYF
TRBV20-1,TRBJ2-2,many,TRBD2,TGCAGTGCCAGAGGACTAGCGAACACCGGGGAGCTGTTTTTT,CSARGLANTGELFF
TRBV2,TRBJ2-6,many,-,TGTGCCAGCAGGAAAAGCTCTGGGGCCAACGTCCTGACTTTC,CASRKSSGANVLTF
TRBV18,TRBJ1-1,many,-,TGTGCCAGCTCACCAAACCGGGACACTGAAGCTTTCTTT,CASSPNRDTEAFF
TRBV20-1,TRBJ2-3,many,TRBD2,TGCAGTGCTTTAGCGGGGGGTAGCACAGATACGCAGTATTTT,CSALAGGSTDTQYF
TRBV12-3/TRBV12-4,TRBJ1-1,many,-,TGTGCCAGCAGTTGGGATACAACGAACACTGAAGCTTTCTTT,CASSWDTTNTEAFF
TRBV5-1,TRBJ2-3,few,TRBD2,TGCGCCAGCAGCTTGGTGGGTAGCGGGCGCACAGATACGCAGTATTTT,CASSLVGSGRTDTQYF
TRBV20-1,TRBJ2-7,many,TRBD1,TGCAGTGCTGCCCCGGGACAGGGGGACGAGCAGTACTTC,CSAAPGQGDEQYF
TRBV27,TRBJ2-7,many,TRBD1,TGTGCCAGCAGTTTATCGGGGGACAGGACTAACGAGCAGTACTTC,CASSLSGDRTNEQYF
TRBV7-2,TRBJ2-1,many,-,TGTGCCAGCAGCTTTTCTGGGGCCAATGAGCAGTTCTTC,CASSFSGANEQFF
TRBV29-1,TRBJ1-1,many,TRBD1,TGCAGCGTTCAGGGGGGAGGGACTGAAGCTTTCTTT,CSVQGGGTEAFF
TRBV6-2/TRBV6-3,TRBJ2-7,-,-,TGTGCCATCAGCACCTGGACCAGGGGGCAGTACTTC,CAISTWTRGQYF
TRBV4-3,TRBJ2-5,many,TRBD1,TGCGCCAGCAGCCAAGACAGGGGGGAGACCCAGTACTTC,CASSQDRGETQYF
TRBV7-2,TRBJ2-7,many,TRBD2,TGTGCCAGCAGCTTAGGGCTAGCGGGCCGCTACGAGCAGTACTTC,CASSLGLAGRYEQYF
TRBV10-3,TRBJ2-2,-,TRBD1,TGTGCCATCAGTGGATCGACAGGGGGCATCACCGGGGAGCTGTTTTTT,CAISGSTGGITGELFF
TRBV7-2,TRBJ1-4,many,-,TGTGCCAGCAGCCCGTATACAACTAATGAAAAACTGTTTTTT,CASSPYTTNEKLFF